Below, 19 T cell receptor beta chains from the same sample are listed, as sequenced in a study of technical replicates of blood from several donors. Here immunoSEQ multiplex PCR was the method, and the copy in TCRdb shows in-frame clones only, minus some. The top ten clones hold under 0.45% of a sample with over 80,000 clones, 96% of them seen once. Sequencing input: T cells isolated from PBMCs. All receptors come from a human donor in good health.

The rearrangement links TRBV27 to TRBJ2-7; D gene unclear. Between the trimmed V and J ends, which lost 3 bases and 5 bases, there was a span of 14 bases. This CDR3 contains 14 residues. The germline CDR1 and CDR2 sequences are MNHEY and SMNVEV (reference sequence). The CDR3 DNA reads as TGTGCCAGCAGTTTTCAACCCTCTAGAAACGAGCAGTACTTC. This gives the protein CASSFQPSRNEQYF.

The chain links TRBV7-8 to TRBJ2-7, with 7 bases matching TRBD2. The CDR3 has 13 residues. Germline CDR1 reads SGHVS; CDR2 reads FQNEAQ. J lost 2 bases, V lost 5 bases, and 3 bases had no gene match. CDR3 sequence reads: CASSRGVTYEQYF. The CDR3 DNA sequence: TGTGCCAGCAGCCGGGGGGTCACCTACGAGCAGTACTTC.

The chain combines TRBV7-2 with TRBJ2-7; TRBD2 might be the D (5 bases). CDR1 SGHTA and CDR2 FQGNSA come from the germline V gene. Trimming shortened V by 1 base and J by 1 base, and 14 bases separated the two germline ends. The CDR3 is 16 residues long. The CDR3 DNA is TGTGCCAGCAGCTTAGAGGGTTGGCGGACTTCCTACGAGCAGTACTTC. Residues: CASSLEGWRTSYEQYF. The full variable domain, in which reference TRBV7-2 and TRBJ2-7 provide the parts outside the CDR3, is GAGVSQSPSNKVTEKGKDVELRCDPISGHTALYWYRQSLGQGLEFLIYFQGNSAPDKSGLPSDRFSAERTGGSVSTLTIQRTQQEDSAVYLCASSLEGWRTSYEQYFGPGTRLTVT.

V gene TRBV19 combines with J gene TRBJ2-4; possible D gene TRBD1, 6 bases. The CDR3 consists of 15 residues. Germline CDR1 LNHDA, CDR2 SQIVND (reference sequence). The ends were cut back, 5 bases at V and 2 bases at J, with 13 bases in the middle. The CDR3 DNA is TGTGCCAGTAGTGCCTCAGGGGAACCCAAAAACATTCAGTACTTC. Residues: CASSASGEPKNIQYF.

V is TRBV27 and J is TRBJ1-1, with D maybe TRBD1 (5 bases). With 2 bases removed from V and 4 bases from J, the gap between germline ends came to 20 bases. CDR1 MNHEY and CDR2 SMNVEV come from the germline V gene (reference sequence). The CDR3 covers 17 residues. The CDR3 DNA sequence: TGTGCCAGCAGTTTAGGAAGGGGAGGCAGAGTGATCACTGAAGCTTTCTTT. This encodes CASSLGRGGRVITEAFF.

The chain is built from TRBV9 and TRBJ1-2, with a possible D match to TRBD1 (5 bases). The CDR3 covers 14 residues. V dropped 0 bases and J dropped 3 bases, with 9 bases sitting between them. Per the germline V gene, CDR1 is SGDLS and CDR2 is YYNGEE. In nucleotides, the CDR3 is TGTGCCAGCAGCGTAGCTGGGGCCCACTATGGCTACACCTTC. Translated, it gives CASSVAGAHYGYTF.

The gene calls are TRBV5-1 and TRBJ1-1, with D uncertain. V gave up 1 base and J gave up 5 bases, with 12 bases separating them. Germline V lookup: CDR1 SGHRS, CDR2 YFSETQ. The CDR3 length is 14 residues. The CDR3 DNA follows: TGCGCCAGCAGCTTGAGTCTGACTGGGACTGAAGCTTTCTTT. Residues: CASSLSLTGTEAFF.

V gene TRBV7-8 combines with J gene TRBJ2-1, with a weak D call TRBD2 (6 bases). The CDR3 has 16 residues. The V end lost 5 bases, the J end lost 0 bases, and 14 bases lay between the germline ends. The V gene's germline CDR1 is SGHVS and CDR2 FQNEAQ. The CDR3: CASSRYRLGSYNEQFF. DNA of the CDR3: TGTGCCAGCAGCCGATACAGACTAGGCTCCTACAATGAGCAGTTCTTC. The complete variable domain, with remaining parts taken from reference TRBV7-8 and TRBJ2-1, reads GAGVSQSPRYKVAKRGQDVALRCDPISGHVSLFWYQQALGQGPEFLTYFQNEAQLDKSGLPSDRFFAERPEGSVSTLKIQRTQQEDSAVYLCASSRYRLGSYNEQFFGPGTRLTVL.

The chain uses TRBV7-9 and TRBJ1-5; D is possibly TRBD1 (5 bases). CDR3 length: 14 residues. Per germline, CDR1 SEHNR and CDR2 FQNEAQ (reference sequence). V shed 3 bases and J shed 5 bases, with 11 bases lying between them. The CDR3 DNA reads as TGTGCCAGCAGCTTTGAGGACATAGATCAGCCCCAGCATTTT. Protein: CASSFEDIDQPQHF.

V gene TRBV15 combines with J gene TRBJ2-2; the D gene is possibly TRBD1 (5 bases). This CDR3 has 15 amino acids. Trimming removed 0 bases at V and 7 bases at J, with 12 bases between. CDR1 LNHNV and CDR2 YYDKDF come from the germline V gene (reference sequence). Written as DNA, the CDR3 is TGTGCCACCAGCAGAGATAAGGGGTTAAACGGGGAGCTGTTTTTT. It codes for CATSRDKGLNGELFF.

This chain connects TRBV4-1 to TRBJ2-5; 9 positions agree with TRBD1. V was pared by 6 bases and J by 5 bases, with 4 bases of the junction left unmatched. The length of the CDR3 is 13 residues. Per germline, CDR1 MGHRA and CDR2 YSYEKL. Written as DNA, the CDR3 is TGCGCCAGCAGGGGACAGGGACTGGAGACCCAGTACTTC. Translation gives CASRGQGLETQYF.

V gene TRBV6-1 combines with J gene TRBJ1-2; D is uncertain. The V gene lost 7 bases and the J gene lost 6 bases, with 9 bases spanning the gap. Germline CDR1 MNHNS, CDR2 SASEGT. The CDR3 loop spans 11 amino acids. Written as DNA, the CDR3 is TGTGCCAGCACCGTCTGGCATGGCTACACCTTC. Amino acids: CASTVWHGYTF.

V and J are TRBV6-5 and TRBJ1-2; the match to TRBD1 covers 8 bases. The CDR3 contains 14 residues. Germline V gives CDR1 MNHEY, CDR2 SVGAGI. V lost 0 bases to trimming and J lost 7 bases; unmatched junction nucleotides: 4. CDR3 amino acids: CASSYSAGGSGYTF. The CDR3 DNA reads TGTGCCAGCAGTTACTCGGCAGGGGGCAGTGGCTACACCTTC.

This sequence joins TRBV6-6 and TRBJ1-2, with 8 bases lining up with TRBD1. Trimming cost V 7 bases and J 0 bases; bases outside gene matches: 10. The length of the CDR3 is 16 residues. Germline CDR1 MNHNY, CDR2 SVGAGI (reference sequence). CDR3 residues: CASKLGQVISNYGYTF. CDR3 nucleotides: TGTGCCAGCAAGCTGGGACAGGTCATATCTAACTATGGCTACACCTTC.

This rearrangement joins TRBV6-5 to TRBJ1-2; 7 bases fit TRBD1. V was pared by 2 bases and J by 4 bases, with 4 bases of the junction left unmatched. The CDR3 is 14 amino acids. Germline V lookup: CDR1 MNHEY, CDR2 SVGAGI. CDR3: CASSYGTATYGYTF. CDR3 nucleotides: TGTGCCAGCAGTTACGGGACAGCCACCTATGGCTACACCTTC.

This rearrangement joins TRBV9 to TRBJ2-7, with D maybe TRBD1 (6 bases). The CDR3 is 15 residues long. The germline gives CDR1 SGDLS, CDR2 YYNGEE. The ends were cut back, 1 base at V and 2 bases at J, with 13 bases in the middle. In DNA form, the CDR3 reads TGTGCCAGCAGCGTAACAATGGACAGAGCCTACGAGCAGTACTTC. Amino acids: CASSVTMDRAYEQYF.

This sequence joins TRBV28 and TRBJ1-4; 8 bases align to TRBD1. The ends lost 3 bases at V and 8 bases at J; junction bases unmatched: 5. Germline V CDR1 and CDR2: MDHEN, SYDVKM. The CDR3 runs 14 residues. Written as DNA, the CDR3 is TGTGCCAGCAGTTTCCAGGGGGCAGGCGAAAAACTGTTTTTT. This sequence encodes CASSFQGAGEKLFF.

The V gene is TRBV28, the J gene TRBJ1-4; TRBD1 aligns across 8 bases. Germline V gene lookup returns CDR1 MDHEN and CDR2 SYDVKM. Losses at the gene ends were 3 bases for V and 10 bases for J; bases not matched to a gene: 10. The CDR3 has 15 residues. DNA for the CDR3: TGTGCCAGCAGTTTTTCCGGGGCTACAGGGGGAAAACTGTTTTTT. Translation: CASSFSGATGGKLFF.

DNA of the CDR3: TGTGCCACCAGCAGAAGAGGGAGACAGCCCCAGCATTTT. It codes for CATSRRGRQPQHF. The V and J genes are TRBV15 and TRBJ1-5; D remains unclear. The CDR3 contains 13 residues. Germline CDR1 reads LNHNV; CDR2 reads YYDKDF (reference sequence). V was pared by 2 bases and J by 7 bases, with 9 bases between.